This is a list of T cell receptor beta chains from one sample in a study of chemoradiotherapy in HPV16-positive cancers. Data came from immunoSEQ multiplex PCR; TCRdb stores just in-frame clones and leaves some out. The repertoire consists of some 970 clones, with approximately 92% occurring once and the leading ten covering 13% to 15%. The input for sequencing was tumor tissue, taken from a patient who underwent chemoradiotherapy. The receptors were gathered from a human donor with HPV-associated anogenital cancer. Each CDR3 is given with its conserved first and last residue.

CDR3aa: CASVVTGGGSPLHF
j_gene: TRBJ1-6
v_gene: TRBV28

CDR3aa: CAWSPLGAPGNTIYF
j_gene: TRBJ1-3
v_gene: TRBV30

CDR3aa: CASSEGTSGGNEQFF
j_gene: TRBJ2-1
v_gene: TRBV5-1

CDR3aa: CASSHRRTGTDTQYF
j_gene: TRBJ2-3
v_gene: TRBV14

CDR3aa: CATASGGAFGELFF
j_gene: TRBJ2-2
v_gene: TRBV2

CDR3aa: CASSQGTTYNEQFF
j_gene: TRBJ2-1
v_gene: TRBV4-1

CDR3aa: CASSLLGGNEQFF
j_gene: TRBJ2-1
v_gene: TRBV6-5

CDR3aa: CASSENDVVGYTF
j_gene: TRBJ1-2
v_gene: TRBV6-1

CDR3aa: CASSLGLQGAVGNQPQHF
j_gene: TRBJ1-5
v_gene: TRBV4-1

CDR3aa: CATDGLANTDTQYF
j_gene: TRBJ2-3
v_gene: TRBV28

CDR3aa: CASAHRGNVETEAFF
j_gene: TRBJ1-1
v_gene: TRBV4-2

CDR3aa: CASSISGESYEQYF
j_gene: TRBJ2-7
v_gene: TRBV28

CDR3aa: CASSPIRAPVSNEQFF
j_gene: TRBJ2-1
v_gene: TRBV9

CDR3aa: CASSQEYDTYEQYF
j_gene: TRBJ2-7
v_gene: TRBV4-2

CDR3aa: CASSLDRGSNYEQYF
j_gene: TRBJ2-7
v_gene: TRBV5-1

CDR3aa: CATSRGSNQPQHF
j_gene: TRBJ1-5
v_gene: TRBV15

CDR3aa: CASSVGPGNTDTQYF
j_gene: TRBJ2-3
v_gene: TRBV9

CDR3aa: CASSLEQSNSPLHF
j_gene: TRBJ1-6
v_gene: TRBV7-8

CDR3aa: CSATETGEGEKLFF
j_gene: TRBJ1-4
v_gene: TRBV29-1

CDR3aa: CASSLRDRGRSPLHF
j_gene: TRBJ1-6
v_gene: TRBV7-2

CDR3aa: CATSRDSGGETGELFF
j_gene: TRBJ2-2
v_gene: TRBV15

CDR3aa: CASSLSQTGSRDEQFF
j_gene: TRBJ2-1
v_gene: TRBV28

CDR3aa: CASSVYSGGGANTGELFF
j_gene: TRBJ2-2
v_gene: TRBV6-1

CDR3aa: CASSFLRQEPDTQYF
j_gene: TRBJ2-3
v_gene: TRBV6-5

CDR3aa: CAWSVSGRSQEYF
j_gene: TRBJ2-7
v_gene: TRBV30

CDR3aa: CASSLSTVGYTF
j_gene: TRBJ1-2
v_gene: TRBV28